This T cell receptor (beta chain) derives from a study of cytomegalovirus exposure and HLA in healthy donors. In the PCR, 60 Vbeta and 13 Jbeta primers were used. The table came from immunoSEQ multiplex PCR; TCRdb's copy has only in-frame clones and leaves some out. Recorded for this sample: 150,000 to 250,000 clones. The CDR3 is 14 amino acids. Per the germline V gene, CDR1 is MGHRA and CDR2 is YSYEKL. Sequencing input: PBMCs. The V gene is TRBV4-1, the J gene TRBJ2-5; TRBD1 might be the D (6 bases). Gene TRBJ2-7 matches the end of the DNA better, so the J call may be wrong. The origin of this receptor is a boy younger than 18 in good health and CMV-seronegative. The CDR3 nucleotides are TGCGCCAGCAGCCAAGAACAGGGTCCGTACGAGCAGTACTTC. This translates into CASSQEQGPYEQYF.